A selection of T cell receptor beta chains follows, all from one sample in a study of circulating and synovial CD4+ cells in juvenile arthritis. TCRdb's table, derived via immunoSEQ multiplex PCR, lists solely in-frame clones and lacks some. The table shows 30,000 to 40,000 clones, with 90% to 95% occurring only once. The sample comprised CD4+ T cells from blood. The source of these receptors is a human donor with juvenile idiopathic arthritis. CDR3s include the opening cysteine and the closing phenylalanine or tryptophan. Each record gives: V gene, D gene, J gene, clone size, CDR3 DNA, CDR3 protein. A D gene is named only where the DNA matches it firmly. Only some rows state a clone size, as once, few, many or a class for expanded clones.

TRBV6-5	TRBD1	TRBJ1-2	.	TGTGCCAGCAGCCCCGGACAGGAACTCTATGGCTACACCTTC	CASSPGQELYGYTF
TRBV19	TRBD1	TRBJ2-7	.	TGTGCCAGTTCCTCCGGGACAGGGTACTACGAGCAGTACTTC	CASSSGTGYYEQYF
TRBV2	.	TRBJ1-2	.	TGTGCCAGCAGGGAGGGGAGGACCTATGGCTACACCTTC	CASREGRTYGYTF
TRBV25-1	TRBD1	TRBJ2-7	.	TGTGCCAGCAGTGCCCGACAGGGGGCCTACGAGCAGTACTTC	CASSARQGAYEQYF
TRBV9	.	TRBJ1-4	.	TGTGCCAGCAGCGTCGGACAGTTGGCAACTAATGAAAAACTGTTTTTT	CASSVGQLATNEKLFF
TRBV14	TRBD2	TRBJ2-3	.	TGTGCCAGCAGCCAAGGGCGACTAGCGGGGGGTTACACAGATACGCAGTATTTT	CASSQGRLAGGYTDTQYF
TRBV10-3	TRBD1	TRBJ1-3	.	TGTGCCATCAGTGAGGGACAGGGTGGAAACACCATATATTTT	CAISEGQGGNTIYF
TRBV19	TRBD2	TRBJ2-1	.	TGTGCCAGTAGTGGACTAGCGGGGGACAGCTCCTACAATGAGCAGTTCTTC	CASSGLAGDSSYNEQFF
TRBV6-6	.	TRBJ1-1	.	TGTGCCAGCAGCCAAGGGGGTATGAACACTGAAGCTTTCTTT	CASSQGGMNTEAFF
TRBV2	.	TRBJ2-7	.	TGTGCCAGCAGTGAAGCATCGGGAGCAGGTAGCGAGCAGTACTTC	CASSEASGAGSEQYF
TRBV7-3	TRBD1	TRBJ2-6	.	TGTGCCAGCAGCCCACGAGGCCCACAGGGGGCGCTTGGGGCCAACGTCCTGACTTTC	CASSPRGPQGALGANVLTF
TRBV5-1	TRBD1	TRBJ2-7	once	TGCGCCAGCAGCGCGGACAGGGGTAGCTCCTACGAGCAGTACTTC	CASSADRGSSYEQYF
TRBV27	.	TRBJ1-4	.	TGTGCCAGCACCACGTTCCCAGGGGCGGATGAAAAACTGTTTTTT	CASTTFPGADEKLFF
TRBV14	TRBD2	TRBJ2-2	.	TGTGCCAGCAGCCGGCGGACTAGCGGGACGAACACCGGGGAGCTGTTTTTT	CASSRRTSGTNTGELFF
TRBV7-9	TRBD2	TRBJ2-3	.	TGTGCCAGCAGCTTTCTAACCCCCGGGCGGGAGACCACAGATACGCAGTATTTT	CASSFLTPGRETTDTQYF
TRBV25-1	TRBD1	TRBJ1-1	.	TGTGCCAGCAGAGGTAGGGGGCCGAACACTGAAGCTTTCTTT	CASRGRGPNTEAFF
TRBV5-4	TRBD2	TRBJ2-7	once	TGTGCCAGCAGCTTGCTTTCCGGGGGGTCCGACGAGCAGTACTTC	CASSLLSGGSDEQYF
TRBV6-1	.	TRBJ2-2	.	TGTGCCAGCACCCAGGGACTTCACACCGGGGAGCTGTTTTTT	CASTQGLHTGELFF
TRBV19	.	TRBJ2-3	few	TGTGCCAGTAGTGGGAGTTCACTCTCCACAGATACGCAGTATTTT	CASSGSSLSTDTQYF
TRBV7-2	TRBD1	TRBJ1-6	few	TGTGCCTCATGCAGGGGGTCCAGCTCCTATAATTCACCCCTCCACTTT	CASCRGSSSYNSPLHF
TRBV19	.	TRBJ2-5	.	TGTGCCAGTACCGGATCCACAGGGTCAGAGACCCAGTACTTC	CASTGSTGSETQYF
TRBV28	TRBD1	TRBJ1-3	.	TGTGCCAGCAGTTTGTATCGACAGGGGGTCGGTGGAAACACCATATATTTT	CASSLYRQGVGGNTIYF
TRBV5-1	.	TRBJ1-2	.	TGCGCCAGCAGCTTGGCGTCCGAGGGCCTGTATGGCTACACCTTC	CASSLASEGLYGYTF
TRBV6-6	.	TRBJ1-1	.	TGTGCCAGCAGTACTACTCAGGGAAACACTGAAGCTTTCTTT	CASSTTQGNTEAFF
TRBV10-3	.	TRBJ1-5	.	TGTGCCACTTCTACAGGGAGCGAACAGCCCCAGCATTTT	CATSTGSEQPQHF